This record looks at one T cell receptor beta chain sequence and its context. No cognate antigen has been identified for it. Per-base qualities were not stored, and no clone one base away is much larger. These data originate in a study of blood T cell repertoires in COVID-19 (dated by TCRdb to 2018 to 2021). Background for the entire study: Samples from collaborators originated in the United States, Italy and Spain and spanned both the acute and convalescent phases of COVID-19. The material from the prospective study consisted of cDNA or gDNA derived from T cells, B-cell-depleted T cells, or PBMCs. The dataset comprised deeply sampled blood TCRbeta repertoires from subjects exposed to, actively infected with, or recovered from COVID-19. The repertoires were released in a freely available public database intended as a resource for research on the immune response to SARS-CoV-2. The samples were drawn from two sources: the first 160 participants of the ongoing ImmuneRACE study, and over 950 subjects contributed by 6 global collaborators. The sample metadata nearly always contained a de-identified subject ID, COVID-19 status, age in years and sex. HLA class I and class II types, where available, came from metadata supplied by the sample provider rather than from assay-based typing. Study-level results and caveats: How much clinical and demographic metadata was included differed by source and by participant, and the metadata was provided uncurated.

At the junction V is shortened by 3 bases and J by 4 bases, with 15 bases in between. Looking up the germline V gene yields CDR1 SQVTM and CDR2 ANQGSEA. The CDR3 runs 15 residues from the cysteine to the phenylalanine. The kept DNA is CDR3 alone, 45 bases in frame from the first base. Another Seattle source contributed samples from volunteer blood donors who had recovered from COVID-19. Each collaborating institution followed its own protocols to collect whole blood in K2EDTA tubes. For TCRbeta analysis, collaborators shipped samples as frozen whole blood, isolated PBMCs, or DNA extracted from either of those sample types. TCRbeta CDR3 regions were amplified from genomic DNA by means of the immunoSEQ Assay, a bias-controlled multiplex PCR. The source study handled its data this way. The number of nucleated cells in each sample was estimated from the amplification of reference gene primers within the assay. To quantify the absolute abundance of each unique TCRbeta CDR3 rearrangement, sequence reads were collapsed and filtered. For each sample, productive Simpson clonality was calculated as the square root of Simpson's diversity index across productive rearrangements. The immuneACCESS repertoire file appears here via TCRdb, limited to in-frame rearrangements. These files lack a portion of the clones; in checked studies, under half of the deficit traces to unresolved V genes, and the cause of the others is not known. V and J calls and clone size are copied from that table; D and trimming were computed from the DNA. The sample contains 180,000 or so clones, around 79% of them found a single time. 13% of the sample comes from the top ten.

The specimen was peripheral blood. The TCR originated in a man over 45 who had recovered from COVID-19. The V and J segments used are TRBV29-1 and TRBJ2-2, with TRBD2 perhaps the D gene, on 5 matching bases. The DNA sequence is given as TGCAGCGTTGATGGTGCCCTTGCGGGCACCGGGGAGCTGTTTTTT. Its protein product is CSVDGALAGTGELFF.